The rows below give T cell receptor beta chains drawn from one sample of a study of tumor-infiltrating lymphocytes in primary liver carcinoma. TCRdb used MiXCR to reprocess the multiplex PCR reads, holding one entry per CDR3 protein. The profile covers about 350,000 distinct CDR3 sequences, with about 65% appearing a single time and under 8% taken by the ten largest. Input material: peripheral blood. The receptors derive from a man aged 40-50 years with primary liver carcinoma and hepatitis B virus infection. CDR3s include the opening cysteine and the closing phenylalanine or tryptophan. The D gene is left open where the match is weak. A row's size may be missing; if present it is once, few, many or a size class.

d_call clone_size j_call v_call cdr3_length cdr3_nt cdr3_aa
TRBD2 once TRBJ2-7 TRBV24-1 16 TGTGCCACCAGTGAATCAACTAGCGGAAAACTTTACGAGCAGTACTTC CATSESTSGKLYEQYF
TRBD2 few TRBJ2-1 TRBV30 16 TGTGCCTTACCCCGGGGGGGACTAGCGGGACTCAATGAGCAGTTCTTC CALPRGGLAGLNEQFF
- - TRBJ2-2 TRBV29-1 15 TGCAGCGTTCGGACTCTAGCAGGTGCCACCGGGGGGCTGTTTTTT CSVRTLAGATGGLFF
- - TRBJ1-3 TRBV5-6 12 TGTGCCAACAGCTTGGTTGGAAACACCATATATTTT CANSLVGNTIYF
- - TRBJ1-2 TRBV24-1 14 TGTGCCACCAGTAATTCAGCTGATAACTATGGCTACACCTTC CATSNSADNYGYTF
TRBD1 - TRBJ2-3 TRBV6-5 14 TGTGCCAGTAGTCGGGGACAGGGCGCAGATACGCAGTATTTT CASSRGQGADTQYF
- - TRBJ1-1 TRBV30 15 TGTGCCCGGAGTGTAATGAGCCTAACGGGCACTGAAGCTTTCTTT CARSVMSLTGTEAFF
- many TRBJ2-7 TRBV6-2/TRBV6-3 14 TGTGCCAGCAGAAAGGGTCAGAGCTCCTACGAGCAGTACTTC CASRKGQSSYEQYF
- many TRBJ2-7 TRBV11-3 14 TGTGCCAGCAGCTATGGGACTGTCGGATACGAGCAGTACTTC CASSYGTVGYEQYF
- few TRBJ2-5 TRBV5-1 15 TGCGCCAGCAGCATCGGGACACCGGATTTAAAGACCCAGTACTTC CASSIGTPDLKTQYF
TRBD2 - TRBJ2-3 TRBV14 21 TGTGCCAGCAGCCATGTTACACGGGGGACTAGCCGTACCTTGTTCTCAGATACGCAGTATTTT CASSHVTRGTSRTLFSDTQYF
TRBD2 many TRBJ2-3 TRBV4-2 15 TGTGCCAGCAGCCAAGATCTAGCGGGAGCAGATACGCAGTATTTT CASSQDLAGADTQYF
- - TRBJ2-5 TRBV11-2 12 TGTGCCAGTAGCTCTTCGTGGGAGACCCAGTACTTC CASSSSWETQYF
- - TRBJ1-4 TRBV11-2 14 TGTGCCAGCTTAGATCGGGGTCTAGGTGAAAAACTGTTTTTT CASLDRGLGEKLFF
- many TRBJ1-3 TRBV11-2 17 TGTGCCAGCAGCTTAGTTCTCCCTCAGGGCGCTGGAAACACCATATATTTT CASSLVLPQGAGNTIYF
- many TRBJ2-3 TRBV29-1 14 TGCAGCGTTGGGCGGGGCAGTCTCACAGATACGCAGTATTTT CSVGRGSLTDTQYF
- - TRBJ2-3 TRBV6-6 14 TGTGCCACAGGGCTCATAGGGGGCACAGATACGCAGTATTTT CATGLIGGTDTQYF
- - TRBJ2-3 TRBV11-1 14 TGTGCCAGCAGCGAGCTGCAGGTGGCAGATACGCAGTATTTT CASSELQVADTQYF
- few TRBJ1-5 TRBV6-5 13 TGTGCCAGCAGTTATAGAGGGGCCCAGCCCCAGCATTTT CASSYRGAQPQHF
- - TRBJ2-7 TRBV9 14 TGTGCCAGCAGCGTAGCACAGTCCTCCTACGAGCAGTACTTC CASSVAQSSYEQYF
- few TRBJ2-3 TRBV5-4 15 TGTGCCAGCAGCTTGGGGCTGGGGATCGCTGATACGCAGTATTTT CASSLGLGIADTQYF
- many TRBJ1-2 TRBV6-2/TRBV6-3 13 TGTGCCAGCAGTCATAAGATGGACTATGGCTACACCTTC CASSHKMDYGYTF
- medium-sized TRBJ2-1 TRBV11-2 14 TGTGCCAGCAGCAAGGCGGGAAATCGATCACCACAGTTCTTC CASSKAGNRSPQFF
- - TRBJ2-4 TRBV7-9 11 TGTGCCAGCAGCTTACAACACATTCAGTACTTC CASSLQHIQYF
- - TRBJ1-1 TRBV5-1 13 TGCGCCAGCAGCTTGGAAGGCCACACTGAAGCCTTCTTT CASSLEGHTEAFF
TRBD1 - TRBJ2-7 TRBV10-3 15 TGTGCCATCAGTGAGTCGACAGGGGCTAACTACGAGCAGTACTTC CAISESTGANYEQYF
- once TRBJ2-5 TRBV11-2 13 TGTACCGGCAGCGCTGAGATTGGGGAGACCCAGTACTTC CTGSAEIGETQYF
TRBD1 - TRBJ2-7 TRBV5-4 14 TGTGTCAGCAGCTTGGGACAGGGAGGGGACGAGCAGTACTTC CVSSLGQGGDEQYF
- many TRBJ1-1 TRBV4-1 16 TGCGCCAGCAGCCTGCTCGCCGGGACACCGAACACTGAAGCTTTCTTT CASSLLAGTPNTEAFF
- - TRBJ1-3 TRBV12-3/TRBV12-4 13 TGTGCCAGCGACGGAAACTCTGGAAACACCTTATATTTT CASDGNSGNTLYF
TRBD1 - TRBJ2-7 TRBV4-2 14 TGTGCCAGCAGCCAGGGACAGGGGGAGAACGAGCTGTACTTC CASSQGQGENELYF